This T cell receptor (beta chain) came from a study of T cells in Graves' hyperthyroidism and ophthalmopathy. Turning to the study itself: Peripheral blood was acquired at first diagnosis, ahead of any therapy whatsoever.

RNA transcripts gave rise to amplified TCR beta CDR3 regions. TCR CDR3 regions were first amplified by RT-PCR with HTBI primers. TCRdb reprocessed the multiplex PCR reads with MiXCR, giving one entry per CDR3 protein. The data show roughly 520,000 distinct CDR3 sequences, approximately 25% seen once. To note about this clonotype: Antigen specificity is unknown. One end of the junction varies from germline; a read error may be responsible.

The CDR3 runs to 19 residues. CDR1 is DFQATT and CDR2 is SNEGSKA in the germline V gene (reference sequence). Study results and limitations: For ophthalmopathy, model prediction preceded onset by a median about 6.2 months.

Exclusion of a patient resulted from uncontrolled infection, other autoimmune disease, pregnancy or lactation. Based on clinical symptoms, serum thyroxine and TRAb, thyroid ultrasound and orbital computed tomography, diagnoses were reached. This chain connects TRBV20-1 to TRBJ2-5; 8 bases agree with TRBD2. The specimen sequenced was blood. This TCR derives from a woman aged 30 to 39 with Graves' ophthalmopathy. The CDR3 is CSARNSPTRAGDSQETRYF. The CDR3 coding sequence is TGCAGTGCTAGAAACTCCCCTACTAGAGCGGGGGACTCCCAAGAGACCCGGTACTTC.